These 2 T cell receptor beta chains came from one sample sequenced in a study of regulatory T cells in long-lasting Graves disease. Time point defined: newly diagnosed GD, antithyroid drugs for less than 3 months. There was RNA extracted from PBMCs, and the TCR library was made from it. Sequencing libraries for TCR beta were prepared with iRepertoire HTBI primers and Arm-PCR of CDR3 regions. TCRdb called the multiplex PCR reads again in MiXCR, with one record for every CDR3 protein. The sample gives hundreds of thousands of distinct CDR3 sequences, 16% of which show up once; roughly 18% is in the top ten. These data are also associated with another study on T cells in Graves' hyperthyroidism and ophthalmopathy.

Specimen: peripheral blood mononuclear cells (PBMCs), collected at new diagnosis, from a patient treated with antithyroid drugs. These receptors all stem from a woman aged 30 to 39 with Graves disease.

The rearrangement joins TRBV6-9 to TRBJ1-5; a weak D match, TRBD1 (5 bases). The CDR3 has 17 residues. V was pared by 7 bases and J by 1 base, with 20 bases between. CDR1 MNHGY and CDR2 SVAAGI come from the germline V gene. The CDR3 loop is CASTYPGGGLSNQPQHF. The CDR3 DNA sequence: TGTGCCAGCACTTACCCCGGGGGGGGATTGAGCAATCAGCCCCAGCATTTT.

There are many counts of this clonotype. The chain employs TRBV29-1 and TRBJ2-7, with D hard to call. The CDR3 totals 10 residues. The germline V gene has CDR1 SQVTM and CDR2 ANQGSEA. V lost 7 bases to trimming and J lost 3 bases, with 7 bases between them. DNA for the CDR3: TGCAGCGCTGGGGACTACGAGCAGTACTTC. Translating gives CSAGDYEQYF.